A selection of T cell receptor beta chains follows, all from one sample in a study of immune cell composition in non-small cell lung cancer. Profiling relied on immunoSEQ multiplex PCR, and the TCRdb table lists in-frame clones only, not all of them. The sample has almost 2,500 clones, approximately 80% seen once; the top ten hold around 20%. The sequenced sample consisted of non-adjacent lung tissue. These receptors all stem from a human donor with non-small cell lung cancer. Each CDR3 is given with its conserved first and last residue. The order of the fields is J gene, V gene, D gene, clone size, CDR3 protein, CDR3 DNA. The D gene is left open where the match is weak. Clone size is given for some rows only: seen once, a few or many times, or a class if the clone is expanded.

>TRBJ2-7|TRBV5-1|.|.
CASSLAGGLFYEQYF
TGCGCCAGCAGCTTGGCCGGGGGGCTTTTCTACGAGCAGTACTTC
>TRBJ2-4|TRBV21-1|.|.
CASTSIWADVLGKNIQYF
TGTGCCAGCACTTCTATCTGGGCAGACGTTTTGGGCAAAAACATTCAGTACTTC
>TRBJ1-2|TRBV29-1|TRBD1|.
CSVEGGQGSSYGYTF
TGCAGCGTTGAAGGGGGACAGGGGTCCAGCTATGGCTACACCTTC
>TRBJ2-2|TRBV7-9|.|.
CASSLVVDIGSGELFF
TGTGCCAGCAGCTTAGTCGTGGACATTGGGTCCGGGGAGCTGTTTTTT
>TRBJ1-5|TRBV2|TRBD1|.
CASSGGTGYQPQHF
TGTGCCAGCTCGGGCGGGACAGGGTATCAGCCCCAGCATTTT
>TRBJ2-7|TRBV21-1|.|.
CASSSRGDVYEQYF
TGTGCCAGCAGCTCCCGGGGGGACGTCTACGAGCAGTACTTC
>TRBJ2-3|TRBV27|TRBD2|.
CASSQLLAGPRRYTQYF
TGTGCCAGCAGTCAGTTACTAGCGGGCCCCAGGAGGTATACGCAGTATTTT
>TRBJ1-3|TRBV6-1|.|.
CASRILSGSGNTIYF
TGTGCCAGCAGGATCCTGTCGGGCTCTGGAAACACCATATATTTT
>TRBJ2-2|TRBV5-6|.|.
CASSLGQVNTGELFF
TGTGCCAGCAGCTTGGGACAGGTGAACACCGGGGAGCTGTTTTTT
>TRBJ1-5|TRBV19|.|once
CASRLSGSSNQPQHF
TGTGCCAGTAGACTTTCCGGGTCTAGCAATCAGCCCCAGCATTTT
>TRBJ2-1|TRBV19|TRBD2|once
CASRLAGGSNEQFF
TGTGCCAGCCGACTAGCGGGAGGTTCCAATGAGCAGTTCTTC
>TRBJ1-4|TRBV9|TRBD1|.
CASSVDEGGTREKLFF
TGTGCCAGCAGCGTAGATGAAGGGGGCACCCGGGAAAAACTGTTTTTT
>TRBJ2-7|TRBV7-2|.|.
CASSLEFSGYEQYF
TGTGCCAGCAGCTTAGAGTTTAGCGGATACGAGCAGTACTTC
>TRBJ1-4|TRBV6-5|.|.
CASSFTTGTNEKLFF
TGTGCCAGCAGTTTCACGACAGGCACAAATGAAAAACTGTTTTTT
>TRBJ2-3|TRBV5-1|TRBD2|once
CATGRDWEGSQYF
TGCGCCACCGGCCGGGACTGGGAGGGTTCGCAGTATTTT